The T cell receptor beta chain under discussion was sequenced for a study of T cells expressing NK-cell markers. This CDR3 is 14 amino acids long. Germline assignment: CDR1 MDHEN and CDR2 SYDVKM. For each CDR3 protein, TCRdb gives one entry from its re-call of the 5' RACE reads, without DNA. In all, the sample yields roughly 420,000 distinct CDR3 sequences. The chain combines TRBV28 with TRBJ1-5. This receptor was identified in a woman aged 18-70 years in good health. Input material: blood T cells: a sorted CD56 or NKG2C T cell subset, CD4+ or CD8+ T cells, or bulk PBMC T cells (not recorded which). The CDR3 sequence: CASSLRLDGQPQHF.